A selection of T cell receptor beta chains follows, all from one sample in a study of blood T cells in healthy people across ages. TCRdb reanalysed the 5' RACE reads using MiXCR and keeps one entry per CDR3 protein. This sample yields 2 million or so distinct CDR3 sequences, of which 49% are seen a single time; around 2.1% belongs to the top ten. Sample: blood. The receptors here all came from a woman aged 40 to 50 in good health. Both conserved end residues are part of each CDR3. Each record gives: J gene, D gene, V gene, clone size, CDR3 protein, CDR3 DNA. A D gene is named only where the DNA matches it firmly. The size of a clone is reported for some rows only, either as once, few or many, or as a class for expanded clones.

j_gene: TRBJ2-3; d_gene: TRBD1; v_gene: TRBV27; abundance: -; CDR3aa: CASSFRTGVDTQYF; CDR3nt: TGTGCCAGCAGTTTCAGGACAGGGGTGGATACGCAGTATTTT
j_gene: TRBJ2-6; d_gene: -; v_gene: TRBV9; abundance: once; CDR3aa: CASRGIRANVLTF; CDR3nt: TGTGCCAGCAGGGGGATCAGGGCCAACGTCCTGACTTTC
j_gene: TRBJ1-2; d_gene: -; v_gene: TRBV10-3; abundance: -; CDR3aa: CAISEVLGVYGYTF; CDR3nt: TGTGCCATCAGTGAAGTTCTGGGTGTCTATGGCTACACCTTC
j_gene: TRBJ2-3; d_gene: -; v_gene: TRBV7-2; abundance: few; CDR3aa: CASSRGSGSTDTQYF; CDR3nt: TGTGCCAGCAGCCGAGGGAGCGGGTCCACAGATACGCAGTATTTT
j_gene: TRBJ2-2; d_gene: -; v_gene: TRBV7-2; abundance: few; CDR3aa: CASRWGRTPDTGELFF; CDR3nt: TGTGCCAGCAGGTGGGGCCGAACACCGGACACCGGGGAGCTGTTTTTT
j_gene: TRBJ2-7; d_gene: -; v_gene: TRBV11-1; abundance: -; CDR3aa: CASSSHGVYEQYF; CDR3nt: TGTGCCAGCAGCTCCCATGGGGTCTACGAGCAGTACTTC
j_gene: TRBJ2-7; d_gene: -; v_gene: TRBV7-9; abundance: -; CDR3aa: CASSATGRPAYEQYF; CDR3nt: TGTGCCAGCAGCGCGACGGGACGACCAGCCTACGAGCAGTACTTC
j_gene: TRBJ2-7; d_gene: -; v_gene: TRBV10-3; abundance: many; CDR3aa: CAISESGSSYEQYF; CDR3nt: TGTGCCATCAGTGAGTCCGGCAGCTCCTACGAGCAGTACTTC
j_gene: TRBJ2-1; d_gene: -; v_gene: TRBV7-9; abundance: -; CDR3aa: CASSHPGALFDEQFF; CDR3nt: TGTGCCAGCAGCCACCCAGGGGCGCTTTTTGATGAGCAGTTCTTC
j_gene: TRBJ2-1; d_gene: TRBD2; v_gene: TRBV27; abundance: -; CDR3aa: CASSSAAGPGNEQFF; CDR3nt: TGTGCCAGCAGTTCAGCAGCGGGGCCGGGGAATGAGCAGTTCTTC
j_gene: TRBJ2-3; d_gene: -; v_gene: TRBV9; abundance: -; CDR3aa: CASSVGTTRDTQYF; CDR3nt: TGTGCCAGCAGCGTCGGGACGACCAGAGATACGCAGTATTTT
j_gene: TRBJ2-5; d_gene: TRBD1; v_gene: TRBV7-2; abundance: once; CDR3aa: CASSSGQGTYQETQYF; CDR3nt: TGTGCCAGCAGCTCTGGACAGGGAACGTACCAAGAGACCCAGTACTTC
j_gene: TRBJ2-7; d_gene: -; v_gene: TRBV20-1; abundance: few; CDR3aa: CSPRVVAASYEQYF; CDR3nt: TGCAGTCCCCGCGTCGTAGCAGCCTCCTACGAGCAGTACTTC
j_gene: TRBJ1-2; d_gene: -; v_gene: TRBV9; abundance: few; CDR3aa: CASSDSPYGYTF; CDR3nt: TGTGCCAGCAGCGACTCGCCCTATGGCTACACCTTC
j_gene: TRBJ1-2; d_gene: -; v_gene: TRBV7-9; abundance: -; CDR3aa: CATPKGGADGYTF; CDR3nt: TGTGCCACCCCAAAGGGGGGGGCTGATGGCTACACCTTC